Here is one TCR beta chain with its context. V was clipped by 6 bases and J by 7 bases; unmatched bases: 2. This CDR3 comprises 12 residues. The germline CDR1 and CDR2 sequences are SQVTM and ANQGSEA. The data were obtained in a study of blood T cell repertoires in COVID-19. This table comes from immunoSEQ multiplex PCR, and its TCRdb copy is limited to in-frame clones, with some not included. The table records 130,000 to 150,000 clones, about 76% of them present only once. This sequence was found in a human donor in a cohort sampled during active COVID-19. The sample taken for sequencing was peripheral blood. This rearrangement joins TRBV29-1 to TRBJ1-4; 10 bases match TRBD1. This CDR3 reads CSVGQGFEKLFF. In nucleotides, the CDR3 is TGCAGCGTGGGACAGGGGTTTGAAAAACTGTTTTTT.